These 28 T cell receptor beta chains share one sample of origin, sequenced in a study of radiotherapy plus CTLA-4 blockade in lung cancer. Libraries were prepared by immunoSEQ multiplex PCR; TCRdb keeps only in-frame clonotypes and omits some of them. The data show about 73,000 clones, more than 75% seen once. Sequences were derived from peripheral blood, sampled from a patient treated with radiotherapy plus ipilimumab. These receptors originate from a human donor with non-small cell lung cancer that progressed on radiotherapy plus ipilimumab.

The table lists this clone with a few counts. V is TRBV13 and J is TRBJ2-3; TRBD2 aligns across 15 bases. Germline CDR1 and CDR2: PRHDT and FYEKMQ (reference sequence). This CDR3 contains 20 residues. J was trimmed by 3 bases and V by 3 bases; bases with no gene match: 13. The CDR3 loop is CASSFFGLAGGPLSTDTQYF. CDR3 coding DNA: TGTGCCAGCAGCTTCTTCGGACTAGCGGGAGGGCCGCTTTCGACAGATACGCAGTATTTT.

Note on this clone: This likely came from a read error, as a far larger clone is one base away. This CDR3 is also generated by other DNA sequences in the sample. This chain joins TRBV29-1 and TRBJ1-2, with D maybe TRBD1 (5 bases). There are 11 residues in the CDR3. V lost 6 bases, J lost 6 bases, and 11 bases lay in between. The germline gives CDR1 SQVTM, CDR2 ANQGSEA. The chain's CDR3 is CSVGPGDGYTF. DNA for the CDR3: TGCAGCGTGGGACCTGGGGATGGCTACACCTTC.

DNA for the CDR3: TGTGCCAGCAGCCCCACGGGGACAGGGGGCGCAGATACGCAGTATTTT. Encoded protein: CASSPTGTGGADTQYF. The gene calls are TRBV7-2 and TRBJ2-3; TRBD1 agrees at 12 bases. J lost 4 bases, V lost 5 bases, and 7 bases had no gene match. Germline-derived CDR1 and CDR2 are SGHTA and FQGNSA. This CDR3 has 16 residues.

The V call is TRBV7-8, the J call TRBJ1-3; D gene unclear. Germline-derived CDR1 and CDR2 are SGHVS and FQNEAQ. The CDR3 contains 16 residues. V shed 0 bases and J shed 0 bases, with 9 bases lying between them. The CDR3 reads CASSLARVFSGNTIYF. Here the CDR3 DNA reads TGTGCCAGCAGCTTAGCTCGGGTCTTCTCTGGAAACACCATATATTTT.

The chain links TRBV28 to TRBJ2-3; 9 bases fit TRBD2. This CDR3 comprises 17 residues. Germline CDR1 is MDHEN and CDR2 is SYDVKM. Trimming cost V 5 bases and J 0 bases; bases outside gene matches: 9. For the CDR3, the DNA is TGTGCCAGCAGTCGACGACTAGCGGTTGGCAGCACAGATACGCAGTATTTT. Its translation: CASSRRLAVGSTDTQYF. Drawing the rest from reference TRBV28 and TRBJ2-3, the complete variable domain is DVKVTQSSRYLVKRTGEKVFLECVQDMDHENMFWYRQDPGLGLRLIYFSYDVKMKEKGDIPEGYSVSREKKERFSLILESASTNQTSMYLCASSRRLAVGSTDTQYFGPGTRLTVL.

V is TRBV7-2 and J is TRBJ2-1; 11 bases match TRBD2. V trimming: 8 bases; J trimming: 7 bases; junction bases outside the gene matches: 4. In germline, CDR1 is SGHTA, CDR2 FQGNSA. The CDR3 extends over 13 amino acids. The CDR3 DNA follows: TGTGCCAGCGGTAGCGGGAGGGTTAATGAGCAGTTCTTC. Translating it yields CASGSGRVNEQFF. Together with reference TRBV7-2 and TRBJ2-1, the CDR3 gives the full variable domain: GAGVSQSPSNKVTEKGKDVELRCDPISGHTALYWYRQSLGQGLEFLIYFQGNSAPDKSGLPSDRFSAERTGGSVSTLTIQRTQQEDSAVYLCASGSGRVNEQFFGPGTRLTVL.

The V gene is TRBV5-5, the J gene TRBJ1-2, with TRBD1 matching 10 bases. This CDR3 has 15 amino acids. The V segment lost 3 bases and the J segment 3 bases; nucleotides outside the gene matches: 5. Germline CDR1 is SGHKS and CDR2 is YYEKEE (reference sequence). The CDR3 nucleotides are TGTGCCAGCAGCTGGGGTGGACAGGGGGACTATGGCTACACCTTC. Its protein product is CASSWGGQGDYGYTF.

CDR3 residues: CASKGAGEFGELFF. DNA of the CDR3: TGTGCCAGCAAGGGGGCAGGGGAGTTCGGGGAGCTGTTTTTT. J is TRBJ2-2 and V is TRBV6-6; TRBD1 matches 7 bases. The CDR3 consists of 14 residues. The junction had 9 bases not matched to a gene; V was cut back by 7 bases and J by 7 bases. Germline V gene data show CDR1 as MNHNY and CDR2 as SVGAGI (reference sequence).

CDR3 sequence: CASSPLGTQEEKLFF. The DNA for the CDR3 is TGTGCCAGCTCACCACTTGGGACCCAGGAAGAAAAACTGTTTTTT. The V gene is TRBV18, the J gene TRBJ1-4; D may be TRBD1 (5 bases). CDR1 is KGHSH and CDR2 is LQKENI in the germline V gene. With 1 base removed from V and 8 bases from J, the gap between germline ends came to 14 bases. The CDR3 sequence is 15 residues long.

The rearrangement joins TRBV28 to TRBJ2-7; D not resolved. The V end lost 4 bases, the J end lost 3 bases, and 4 bases lay between the germline ends. This CDR3 has 11 amino acids. The germline CDR1 and CDR2 sequences are MDHEN and SYDVKM. The CDR3 here is CASSYYYEQYF. DNA of the CDR3: TGTGCCAGCAGTTACTACTACGAGCAGTACTTC.

This clone was recorded only once. The same CDR3 also results from other DNA sequences found in this sample. This chain joins TRBV2 and TRBJ2-2; 8 nucleotides align to TRBD2. The V gene's germline CDR1 is SNHLY and CDR2 FYNNEI. Trimming at V came to 4 bases and at J to 4 bases, leaving 8 bases not matched to a gene. The CDR3 contains 16 residues. The CDR3 nucleotides are TGTGCCAGCAGTGCCCGTACTAGCGGAGTCACCGGGGAGCTGTTTTTT. This codes for CASSARTSGVTGELFF.

This clone was detected only a few times. The chain couples TRBV19 to TRBJ1-4; tentative D call: TRBD1 (5 bases). This CDR3 contains 14 residues. Trimming pared 8 bases from V and 7 bases from J, leaving 17 bases between. Looked up from germline, CDR1 is LNHDA and CDR2 is SQIVND (reference sequence). The CDR3 coding sequence is TGTGCCAGTGGGGCATGGGGTGCTGGTGAAAAACTGTTTTTT. It translates to CASGAWGAGEKLFF.

This clone was seen ten or more times. The chain has TRBV4-1 and TRBJ2-7, with 9 bases matching TRBD1. Trimming took 0 bases from V and 5 from J; bases not matched to a gene: 5. Germline-derived CDR1 and CDR2 are MGHRA and YSYEKL. This CDR3 spans 15 amino acids. DNA for the CDR3: TGCGCCAGCAGCCAAGAGGGAACAGGGGGCAACGAGCAGTACTTC. The encoded protein is CASSQEGTGGNEQYF.

The J gene is TRBJ2-1, the V gene TRBV5-6, with 14 bases matching TRBD2. Germline V lookup: CDR1 SGHDT, CDR2 YYEEEE. The CDR3 sequence is 17 residues long. After removal of 0 bases from V and 9 bases from J, the junction contained 8 bases not matched to a gene. CDR3 residues: CASSLVTGLAGVSEQFF. The CDR3 nucleotides are TGTGCCAGCAGCTTGGTAACGGGACTAGCGGGAGTGAGTGAGCAGTTCTTC.

The chain employs TRBV25-1 and TRBJ2-5, with 8 bases that match TRBD2. V lost 4 bases and J lost 2; bases outside the gene matches: 6. The CDR3 runs 15 residues. Per the germline V gene, CDR1 is MGHDK and CDR2 is SYGVNS. The CDR3 spells CASSALAGLQETQYF. The CDR3 DNA is TGTGCCAGCAGTGCCCTAGCGGGCCTACAAGAGACCCAGTACTTC.

The chain combines TRBV2 with TRBJ1-4; D gene ambiguous. Germline V CDR1 and CDR2: SNHLY, FYNNEI. This CDR3 spans 14 amino acids. With 6 bases removed from V and 7 bases from J, the gap between germline ends came to 15 bases. CDR3 bases: TGTGCCAGCAGCGCTGACCAACTAGGTGAAAAACTGTTTTTT. Translated, it gives CASSADQLGEKLFF. The full variable domain, its missing parts supplied by reference TRBV2 and TRBJ1-4, is EPEVTQTPSHQVTQMGQEVILRCVPISNHLYFYWYRQILGQKVEFLVSFYNNEISEKSEIFDDQFSVERPDGSNFTLKIRSTKLEDSAMYFCASSADQLGEKLFFGSGTQLSVL.

V usage is TRBV7-3 and J usage is TRBJ2-4; D not resolved. CDR3 length equals 13 residues. Germline V lookup: CDR1 SGHTA, CDR2 FQGTGA. V dropped 2 bases and J dropped 8 bases, with 10 bases sitting between them. CDR3 region: CASSLLVGYIQYF. DNA of the CDR3: TGTGCCAGCAGCTTACTAGTTGGGTACATTCAGTACTTC.

Here the CDR3 reads CSVALGAAEAFF. The CDR3 DNA follows: TGCAGCGTTGCGCTTGGGGCAGCTGAAGCTTTCTTT. V and J are TRBV29-1 and TRBJ1-1; D might be TRBD1 (5 bases). Germline lookup yields CDR1 SQVTM and CDR2 ANQGSEA. Trimming cost V 4 bases and J 6 bases, with 12 bases left between them. The CDR3 length is 12 residues.

The genes are TRBV10-3 and TRBJ1-4; the D gene is possibly TRBD1 (6 bases). V lost 6 bases and J lost 8, with 13 bases in between. Germline V lookup: CDR1 ENHRY, CDR2 SYGVKD. The length of the CDR3 is 13 residues. This chain's CDR3 is CAIRPDSREKLFF. The CDR3 nucleotides read TGTGCCATCAGACCGGACAGTCGGGAAAAACTGTTTTTT.

The table lists this clone with a count of one. The chain recombines TRBV7-9 with TRBJ2-5; D unresolved. V gave up 5 bases and J gave up 3 bases, with 7 bases separating them. Germline V gene data show CDR1 as SEHNR and CDR2 as FQNEAQ (reference sequence). This CDR3 spans 12 amino acids. The CDR3 DNA is TGTGCCAGCAGCCTAGGGAAAGAGACCCAGTACTTC. Its translation: CASSLGKETQYF.

This chain connects TRBV6-1 to TRBJ2-5; no clear D gene. Trimming shortened V by 2 bases and J by 5 bases, and 12 bases separated the two germline ends. The CDR3 has 14 amino acids. Germline V CDR1 and CDR2: MNHNS, SASEGT. The CDR3 DNA sequence: TGTGCCAGCAGTGAATTGGCCAGAAAGGAGACCCAGTACTTC. It specifies CASSELARKETQYF.

The count of this clone is one. V is TRBV28 and J is TRBJ2-3; 11 bases are a match to TRBD2. The V gene's germline CDR1 is MDHEN and CDR2 SYDVKM. V dropped 5 bases and J dropped 3; count of bases not matched to a gene: 7. The CDR3 runs to 16 residues. The CDR3 sequence: CASSKRLAGSTDTQYF. CDR3 sequence (DNA): TGTGCCAGCAGTAAGAGACTAGCGGGGAGTACAGATACGCAGTATTTT.

This sequence joins TRBV10-3 and TRBJ2-3; 8 bases align to TRBD2. The germline V gene encodes CDR1 ENHRY and CDR2 SYGVKD. CDR3 length: 13 residues. V shed 6 bases and J 1 base; nucleotides not matched to a gene: 0. The CDR3 reads CAIRTSGTDTQYF. The CDR3 DNA follows: TGTGCCATCAGGACTAGCGGCACAGATACGCAGTATTTT.

V and J are TRBV6-5 and TRBJ2-2, with no clear D. This CDR3 region has 14 residues. V was shortened by 2 bases and J by 7 bases, with 11 bases between the two germline ends. Germline V lookup: CDR1 MNHEY, CDR2 SVGAGI. The CDR3 here is CASSYRPAGGELFF. CDR3 DNA sequence: TGTGCCAGCAGTTACCGGCCAGCTGGCGGGGAGCTGTTTTTT.

The CDR3 region has the DNA TGTGCCAGCAGCTTGCAGGGATATACGCAGTATTTT. Translation: CASSLQGYTQYF. The V call is TRBV5-4, the J call TRBJ2-3; a weak D match, TRBD1 (5 bases). Germline CDR1 and CDR2: SGHNT and YYREEE (reference sequence). The CDR3 loop spans 12 amino acids. The V end was cut by 1 base, the J end by 7 bases, with 7 bases between.

The rearrangement joins TRBV6-6 to TRBJ1-4; a possible D gene is TRBD1 (5 bases). Germline V gene data show CDR1 as MNHNY and CDR2 as SVGAGI (reference sequence). The CDR3 sequence is 15 residues long. The V gene lost 0 bases and the J gene lost 8 bases, with 13 bases spanning the gap. CDR3 DNA: TGTGCCAGCAGTTACTCGAGGCAGGGTGGGGAAAAACTGTTTTTT. Its protein product is CASSYSRQGGEKLFF.

The V call is TRBV11-2, the J call TRBJ1-1; D gene unclear. This CDR3 spans 12 amino acids. V lost 1 base to trimming and J lost 7 bases, with 7 bases between them. The germline gives CDR1 SGHAT, CDR2 FQNNGV. CDR3 in amino acids: CASSLGAGEAFF. CDR3 coding DNA: TGTGCCAGCAGCTTAGGGGCAGGTGAAGCTTTCTTT. The full variable domain, with the rest looked up from reference TRBV11-2 and TRBJ1-1, is EAGVAQSPRYKIIEKRQSVAFWCNPISGHATLYWYQQILGQGPKLLIQFQNNGVVDDSQLPKDRFSAERLKGVDSTLKIQPAKLEDSAVYLCASSLGAGEAFFGQGTRLTVV.

The chain recombines TRBV16 with TRBJ1-1; D not resolved. Germline values: CDR1 KGHSY, CDR2 FQNENV. The CDR3 has 14 residues. The V gene lost 4 bases and the J gene lost 2 bases, with 11 bases spanning the gap. The CDR3, as DNA: TGTGCCAGCAGCCCAGAGGGCCGTAACACTGAAGCTTTCTTT. Protein: CASSPEGRNTEAFF.